The 31 T cell receptor beta chains given below trace back to one sample, sequenced in a study of molecular identifiers for immune sequencing clone quantification. TCRdb used MiXCR to reprocess the PCR reads, holding one entry per CDR3 protein. The table shows under 350,000 distinct CDR3 sequences, with about 23% occurring only once. Specimen: naive CD8+ T cells from blood, with Jurkat cell RNA spiked in. Regarding subset: FACS-sorted CD8+CD4-CCR7+CD45RA+ naive T cells. The receptors come from a human donor in good health. Some libraries in this study had Jurkat cell RNA spiked in.

The chain has TRBV6-5 and TRBJ2-7; D might be TRBD2 (6 bases). This CDR3 contains 12 residues. V dropped 8 bases and J dropped 6 bases, with 14 bases sitting between them. The V gene's germline CDR1 is MNHEY and CDR2 SVGAGI. The CDR3 loop is CASGMQGLEQYF. Here the CDR3 DNA reads TGTGCCAGCGGCATGCAGGGACTCGAGCAGTACTTC.

The CDR3 DNA sequence: TGCAGCGTTCTTTCGGACGAACTTAATCAGCCCCAGCATTTT. Its translation is CSVLSDELNQPQHF. The J gene is TRBJ1-5, the V gene TRBV29-1; D remains unclear. Germline V gives CDR1 SQVTM, CDR2 ANQGSEA. The V end was cut by 5 bases, the J end by 4 bases, with 15 bases between. The CDR3 runs to 14 residues. Together with reference TRBV29-1 and TRBJ1-5, the CDR3 gives the full variable domain: SAVISQKPSRDICQRGTSLTIQCQVDSQVTMMFWYRQQPGQSLTLIATANQGSEATYESGFVIDKFPISRPNLTFSTLTVSNMSPEDSSIYLCSVLSDELNQPQHFGDGTRLSIL.

The chain uses TRBV4-1 and TRBJ1-2; D is uncertain. Germline values: CDR1 MGHRA, CDR2 YSYEKL. V was trimmed by 0 bases and J by 2 bases, leaving 16 bases between them. This CDR3 comprises 17 residues. The CDR3, as DNA: TGCGCCAGCAGCCAAGATCCGGTAGGGCGAACGAACTATGGCTACACCTTC. Translation gives CASSQDPVGRTNYGYTF.

The sample holds a few counts of this clonotype. The rearrangement uses TRBV4-1 and TRBJ2-1; 9 bases align to TRBD2. The ends lost 3 bases at V and 2 bases at J; junction bases unmatched: 8. Per germline, CDR1 MGHRA and CDR2 YSYEKL. The CDR3 sequence is 17 residues long. The CDR3 loop reads CASSQWASGDTYNEQFF. The CDR3 region has the DNA TGCGCCAGCAGCCAGTGGGCTAGCGGGGATACCTACAATGAGCAGTTCTTC.

This clonotype came up a few times. The junction and the germline gene differ at one end; a read error may be behind it. The J gene is TRBJ2-5, the V gene TRBV28; tentatively, D is TRBD1 or TRBD2 (5 bases each). Per germline, CDR1 MDHEN and CDR2 SYDVKM. The CDR3 spans 15 residues. The CDR3 DNA is TGTGCCAGCAGTTTATCAACGGGACCGCAAGAGACCCGGTACTTC. Translated, it gives CASSLSTGPQETRYF.

Details on this clonotype: A much larger clone lies one base from this, so it may be a read error. The chain joins TRBV28 to TRBJ2-4; D tentatively fits TRBD1 or TRBD2 (6 bases each). This CDR3 has 12 residues. Germline V gene sequence: CDR1 MDHEN, CDR2 SYDVKM. V was shortened by 6 bases and J by 13 bases, with 16 bases between the two germline ends. CDR3 in DNA: TGTGCCAGCAGCGAGGGGGGTATCATGCAGTACTTC. Translated, it gives CASSEGGIMQYF.

There are many counts of this clonotype. The chain is built from TRBV9 and TRBJ2-3; D is ambiguous. The germline V and J ends were trimmed by 0 bases and 5 bases, with 4 bases remaining between them. This CDR3 contains 12 residues. Germline V gene data show CDR1 as SGDLS and CDR2 as YYNGEE. The CDR3 reads CASSVAEDTQYF. Here the CDR3 DNA reads TGTGCCAGCAGCGTAGCTGAAGATACGCAGTATTTT.

This clonotype occurred many times. The chain recombines TRBV5-1 with TRBJ2-7; D tentatively reads TRBD1 or TRBD2 (5 bases each). Germline CDR1 and CDR2: SGHRS and YFSETQ. The CDR3 has 18 residues. Trimming cost V 0 bases and J 2 bases, with 21 bases left between them. CDR3 sequence: CASSLVSAGRGAAYEQYF. CDR3 nucleotide sequence: TGCGCCAGCAGCTTGGTGTCTGCCGGTAGAGGGGCAGCCTACGAGCAGTACTTC.

A few counts support this clonotype. V gene TRBV30 combines with J gene TRBJ2-2; weak D call: TRBD1 (5 bases). The V gene lost 8 bases and the J gene lost 2 bases, with 15 bases spanning the gap. The V gene's germline CDR1 is GTSNPN and CDR2 SVGIG (reference sequence). The CDR3 has 14 amino acids. CDR3 residues: CAHRQLDNTGELFF. The CDR3 region has the DNA TGTGCCCACCGACAGTTAGATAACACCGGGGAGCTGTTTTTT.

This clonotype was found many times. The rearrangement links TRBV5-6 to TRBJ2-7; a weak D match, TRBD2 (5 bases). Germline loops: CDR1 SGHDT, CDR2 YYEEEE. The germline V and J ends were trimmed by 2 bases and 2 bases, with 11 bases remaining between them. This CDR3 is 14 amino acids long. The chain's CDR3 is CASSLVPGTYEQYF. The CDR3 DNA is TGTGCCAGCAGCTTAGTTCCGGGAACCTACGAGCAGTACTTC.

V usage is TRBV7-2 and J usage is TRBJ2-1; either TRBD1 or TRBD2 may fit D (6 bases each). The V and J ends lost 3 bases and 8 bases respectively, with 14 bases between them. The CDR3 contains 14 residues. Germline lookup yields CDR1 SGHTA and CDR2 FQGNSA. CDR3 nucleotides: TGTGCCAGCAGCTTGATGGTCGGGGGCGATGAGCAGTTCTTC. Its protein is CASSLMVGGDEQFF.

As concerns this clonotype: The junction differs from germline at one of its ends, possibly a read error. CDR3 nucleotides: TGTGCCAGCAGTGCGATAGGGGGGGCCTATGGCTCCACCTTC. As protein: CASSAIGGAYGSTF. The J gene is TRBJ1-2, the V gene TRBV6-1; possible D gene TRBD1, 6 bases. CDR1 and CDR2 (germline): MNHNS, SASEGT. This CDR3 contains 14 residues.

This clonotype was seen at least ten times. V is TRBV9 and J is TRBJ2-4; perhaps TRBD2 as D (5 bases). Germline V gives CDR1 SGDLS, CDR2 YYNGEE. V lost 3 bases and J lost 0, with 19 bases in between. The length of the CDR3 is 18 residues. Here the CDR3 DNA reads TGTGCCAGCAGCGCCCCTCCTAGCCGAATTCTAGCCAAAAACATTCAGTACTTC. The encoded protein is CASSAPPSRILAKNIQYF. The full variable domain, its missing parts supplied by reference TRBV9 and TRBJ2-4, is DSGVTQTPKHLITATGQRVTLRCSPRSGDLSVYWYQQSLDQGLQFLIQYYNGEERAKGNILERFSAQQFPDLHSELNLSSLELGDSALYFCASSAPPSRILAKNIQYFGAGTRLSVL.

This clonotype came up a few times. The chain is built from TRBV9 and TRBJ2-3; possible D gene TRBD2, 6 bases. There are 17 residues in the CDR3. CDR1 and CDR2 from the germline V gene are SGDLS and YYNGEE. V was trimmed by 3 bases and J by 2 bases, leaving 19 bases between them. The CDR3 coding sequence is TGTGCCAGCAGCGACAACGCGGAGGAGGGCATCACAGATACGCAGTATTTT. This codes for CASSDNAEEGITDTQYF.

CDR3 sequence: CASSYSKGTARDEQYF. The CDR3 DNA is TGTGCCAGCAGTTACTCGAAGGGGACTGCGAGAGACGAGCAGTACTTC. V usage is TRBV6-2 or TRBV6-3 and J usage is TRBJ2-7; tentatively, D is TRBD2 (6 bases). Trimming shortened V by 0 bases and J by 5 bases, and 17 bases separated the two germline ends. This CDR3 comprises 16 residues. Looked up from germline, CDR1 is MNHEY and CDR2 is SVGEGT.

This clonotype was recorded many times. This chain connects TRBV29-1 to TRBJ2-3; D might be TRBD2 (6 bases). Germline V gene sequence: CDR1 SQVTM, CDR2 ANQGSEA. V was shortened by 5 bases and J by 4 bases, with 13 bases between the two germline ends. This CDR3 is 13 amino acids long. CDR3 nucleotide sequence: TGCAGCGTTAAACTAGCCCTACCAGATACGCAGTATTTT. Translated: CSVKLALPDTQYF.

V usage is TRBV12-3 or TRBV12-4 and J usage is TRBJ2-4; no definite D call. V lost 3 bases to trimming and J lost 0 bases, with 15 bases between them. This CDR3 region has 17 residues. The CDR3 reads CASSFLLTELAKNIQYF. In DNA form, the CDR3 reads TGTGCCAGCAGTTTTTTATTGACGGAACTAGCCAAAAACATTCAGTACTTC.

Ten or more counts support this clonotype. V gene TRBV5-1 combines with J gene TRBJ1-4, with D perhaps TRBD1 (5 bases). CDR1 and CDR2 from the germline V gene are SGHRS and YFSETQ. The CDR3 sequence is 16 residues long. V was trimmed by 4 bases and J by 0 bases, leaving 13 bases between them. The DNA for the CDR3 is TGCGCCAGCAGCGACGGGACGGCTGCAACTAATGAAAAACTGTTTTTT. Protein: CASSDGTAATNEKLFF. Full variable domain (outside the CDR3, taken from reference TRBV5-1 and TRBJ1-4): KAGVTQTPRYLIKTRGQQVTLSCSPISGHRSVSWYQQTPGQGLQFLFEYFSETQRNKGNFPGRFSGRQFSNSRSEMNVSTLELGDSALYLCASSDGTAATNEKLFFGSGTQLSVL.

With regard to this clonotype: A much larger clone lies a single base off, so this may be a read error. This chain joins TRBV27 and TRBJ1-5; the match to TRBD1 covers 8 bases. From germline, CDR1 is MNHEY and CDR2 SMNVEV (reference sequence). The CDR3 consists of 13 residues. Germline trimming cut 8 bases from V and 9 bases from J; bases unmatched to any gene: 9. This CDR3 is CASGAGGGRPQHF. The CDR3 DNA follows: TGTGCCAGCGGGGCAGGGGGCGGTCGGCCCCAGCATTTT.

The table lists this clonotype with a few counts. The chain uses TRBV24-1 and TRBJ1-5; TRBD1 is a possible D gene (5 bases). The CDR3 sequence is 14 residues long. CDR1 KGHDR and CDR2 SFDVKD come from the germline V gene. Trimming left V 3 bases short and J 6 bases short, with 11 bases between. The CDR3 coding sequence is TGTGCCACCAGTGATGCACGGACACGTCAGCCCCAGCATTTT. The encoded protein is CATSDARTRQPQHF.

This clonotype occurred many times. The rearrangement uses TRBV12-3 or TRBV12-4 and TRBJ2-3; 13 nucleotides line up with TRBD2. The CDR3 runs 18 residues. Trimming at V came to 4 bases and at J to 0 bases, leaving 7 bases not matched to a gene. CDR3 bases: TGTGCCAGCAGTTCCGGGACTAGCGGGACTGCTAGCACAGATACGCAGTATTTT. It yields the protein CASSSGTSGTASTDTQYF.

This clonotype was seen more than once but under ten times. V usage is TRBV19 and J usage is TRBJ1-1; no clear D. V shed 10 bases and J shed 5 bases, with 14 bases lying between them. The germline gives CDR1 LNHDA, CDR2 SQIVND (reference sequence). The CDR3 runs 12 residues. The CDR3 coding sequence is TGTGCCACCCAACTTGGAGCGACTGAAGCTTTCTTT. Amino acids: CATQLGATEAFF.

Remarks on this clonotype: Being one base from a much bigger clone, this may be a read error. The chain has TRBV12-5 and TRBJ2-3; D unresolved. The germline CDR1 and CDR2 sequences are LGHNT and FRNRAP. The CDR3 covers 14 residues. Trimming removed 7 bases from V and 4 bases from J, with 15 bases in between. The CDR3, as DNA: TGTGCTAGTGCCTCCGCGTGTTTGGCAGATACGCAGTATTTT. Its translation is CASASACLADTQYF.

The chain recombines TRBV5-6 with TRBJ1-1; D ambiguous. Looked up from germline, CDR1 is SGHDT and CDR2 is YYEEEE. The CDR3 spans 14 residues. Trimming removed 4 bases at V and 3 bases at J, with 13 bases between. Here the CDR3 reads CASSPGAGHTEAFF. The CDR3 DNA is TGTGCCAGCAGCCCGGGAGCGGGTCACACTGAAGCTTTCTTT.

V usage is TRBV10-2 and J usage is TRBJ2-2; D could derive from TRBD1 or TRBD2 (5 bases each). Looked up from germline, CDR1 is WSHSY and CDR2 is SAAADI. Trimming removed 7 bases from V and 7 bases from J, with 13 bases in between. The CDR3 runs to 13 residues. The CDR3 region has the DNA TGCGCCAGCACTATCGGGGCAGGCGGGGAGCTGTTTTTT. It encodes CASTIGAGGELFF.

This clonotype was recorded many times. The gene calls are TRBV29-1 and TRBJ2-3; TRBD2 agrees at 9 bases. Trimming cost V 3 bases and J 2 bases; bases outside gene matches: 6. CDR3 length: 15 residues. The germline V gene encodes CDR1 SQVTM and CDR2 ANQGSEA. CDR3 coding DNA: TGCAGCGTTGATTCCAGCGGGAGGCCCACAGATACGCAGTATTTT. This translates into CSVDSSGRPTDTQYF.

Regarding this clonotype: A read error may explain this, as a much larger clone is one base away. The chain recombines TRBV27 with TRBJ1-1; a possible D gene is TRBD1 (6 bases). The CDR3 consists of 14 residues. Germline values: CDR1 MNHEY, CDR2 SMNVEV (reference sequence). In nucleotides, the CDR3 is TGTGCCAGCAGTTCGACAGGTCCGTCCACTGGAGCTTTCTTT. Residues: CASSSTGPSTGAFF.

This clonotype was recorded at least ten times. The chain carries TRBV6-5 and TRBJ2-5; D perhaps matches TRBD2 (5 bases). Germline CDR1 is MNHEY and CDR2 is SVGAGI. The CDR3 consists of 15 residues. The ends were cut back, 2 bases at V and 5 bases at J, with 15 bases in the middle. The CDR3 region is CASSYVRGSSETQYF. The CDR3 nucleotides read TGTGCCAGCAGTTACGTTCGGGGATCATCTGAGACCCAGTACTTC.

This clonotype came up once. One end of the junction is discordant with germline, which a read error may explain. The rearrangement joins TRBV7-6 to TRBJ1-1; tentatively, D is TRBD1 (6 bases). CDR1 is SGHVS, CDR2 FNYEAQ, per germline. The CDR3 consists of 13 residues. This chain's CDR3 is CTSSLPPGDEAFF. CDR3 nucleotides: TGTACCAGCAGCTTACCCCCAGGGGATGAAGCTTTCTTT.

This clonotype has just a few counts. The V gene is TRBV4-2, the J gene TRBJ2-7; D is perhaps TRBD2 (6 bases). The CDR3 has 14 amino acids. CDR1 is LGHNA, CDR2 YNFKEQ, per germline. The V end was cut by 0 bases, the J end by 5 bases, with 11 bases between. CDR3 in DNA: TGTGCCAGCAGCCAAGAGCGGGAATTGGACGAGCAGTACTTC. Translation: CASSQERELDEQYF.

This clonotype was seen at least ten times. The rearrangement joins TRBV6-5 to TRBJ1-1, with D possibly matching TRBD1 (5 bases). Germline V CDR1 and CDR2: MNHEY, SVGAGI. V dropped 0 bases and J dropped 6 bases, with 17 bases sitting between them. This CDR3 has 16 amino acids. CDR3 nucleotide sequence: TGTGCCAGCAGTTACTCGTTCGGGACGATTCCTCCTGAAGCTTTCTTT. Translated: CASSYSFGTIPPEAFF.